These T cell receptor beta chains were read from a single sample in a study of control samples from healthy donors and cancer patients. Produced via immunoSEQ multiplex PCR; TCRdb's table is partial and in-frame only. The repertoire holds some 140,000 clones, with just under 95% as singletons. The sample taken for sequencing was blood. Receptor source: a man aged 35 to 55 in good health. CDR3s include the opening cysteine and the closing phenylalanine or tryptophan. D genes are given only for firm matches. Expanded clones are given a class, and other clones once, few, many or no size at all.

v_gene: TRBV3-1/TRBV3-2; d_gene: .; abundance: .; j_gene: TRBJ1-6; CDR3nt: TGTGCCAGCAGCCATCGGCCTCTCGGTAATTCACCCCTCCACTTT; CDR3aa: CASSHRPLGNSPLHF
v_gene: TRBV2; d_gene: .; abundance: .; j_gene: TRBJ2-3; CDR3nt: TGTGCCAGCAGTCCCGACGGAACAGATACGCAGTATTTT; CDR3aa: CASSPDGTDTQYF
v_gene: TRBV9; d_gene: .; abundance: .; j_gene: TRBJ1-1; CDR3nt: TGTGCCAGCAGTTGGGGGGGACACCCGGAGGTGAACACTGAAGCTTTCTTT; CDR3aa: CASSWGGHPEVNTEAFF
v_gene: TRBV27; d_gene: .; abundance: .; j_gene: TRBJ1-4; CDR3nt: TGTGCCAGCAGACTCGGGACCATAACTAATGAAAAACTGTTTTTT; CDR3aa: CASRLGTITNEKLFF
v_gene: TRBV5-1; d_gene: .; abundance: few; j_gene: TRBJ2-7; CDR3nt: TGCGCCAGCAGCTTGCAGGGCCCCGGGGCCGAGCAGTACTTC; CDR3aa: CASSLQGPGAEQYF
v_gene: TRBV29-1; d_gene: .; abundance: .; j_gene: TRBJ2-1; CDR3nt: TGCAGCGCCGAGGGAGGGGGCGACTCCTACAATGAGCAGTTCTTC; CDR3aa: CSAEGGGDSYNEQFF
v_gene: TRBV19; d_gene: .; abundance: .; j_gene: TRBJ2-1; CDR3nt: TGTGCCAGTAACGTTATAGGGCAAAATGAGCAGTTCTTC; CDR3aa: CASNVIGQNEQFF
v_gene: TRBV7-9; d_gene: TRBD1; abundance: .; j_gene: TRBJ2-2; CDR3nt: TGTGCCAGCAGCTTACGGGACAGGGGGCCCGGGGAGCTGTTTTTT; CDR3aa: CASSLRDRGPGELFF
v_gene: TRBV24-1; d_gene: TRBD1; abundance: .; j_gene: TRBJ2-3; CDR3nt: TGTGCCACCAGAAACCCTACAGGGGGCGGTCCAGATACGCAGTATTTT; CDR3aa: CATRNPTGGGPDTQYF
v_gene: TRBV29-1; d_gene: .; abundance: .; j_gene: TRBJ1-1; CDR3nt: TGCAGCGTTGTCACAGGGAGCACTGAAGCTTTCTTT; CDR3aa: CSVVTGSTEAFF
v_gene: TRBV6-2/TRBV6-3; d_gene: TRBD1; abundance: .; j_gene: TRBJ2-1; CDR3nt: TGTGCCAGCAGTTACGGGACAGGGGGCTACAATGAGCAGTTCTTC; CDR3aa: CASSYGTGGYNEQFF
v_gene: TRBV19; d_gene: .; abundance: .; j_gene: TRBJ1-2; CDR3nt: TGTGCCAGTAGTCAAGGGTTCTATGGCTACACCTTC; CDR3aa: CASSQGFYGYTF
v_gene: TRBV3-1/TRBV3-2; d_gene: .; abundance: .; j_gene: TRBJ1-1; CDR3nt: TGTGCCAGCAGCTATTTCCACAGGAACACTGAAGCTTTCTTT; CDR3aa: CASSYFHRNTEAFF
v_gene: TRBV20-1; d_gene: TRBD1; abundance: once; j_gene: TRBJ2-7; CDR3nt: TGCAGTGCTAGTTTGGGACAGATTTACGAGCAGTACTTC; CDR3aa: CSASLGQIYEQYF
v_gene: TRBV6-6; d_gene: .; abundance: .; j_gene: TRBJ1-1; CDR3nt: TGTGCCAGCAGTTACAGGAGGGAGAGCACTGAAGCTTTCTTT; CDR3aa: CASSYRRESTEAFF
v_gene: TRBV11-3; d_gene: .; abundance: .; j_gene: TRBJ1-5; CDR3nt: TGTGCCAGCAGCTTAGGCGGGGGCCAGCCCCAGCATTTT; CDR3aa: CASSLGGGQPQHF
v_gene: TRBV5-5; d_gene: .; abundance: .; j_gene: TRBJ1-5; CDR3nt: TGTGCCAGCAGCTTGCTCATGAGCAATCAGCCCCAGCATTTT; CDR3aa: CASSLLMSNQPQHF
v_gene: TRBV4-1; d_gene: TRBD2; abundance: .; j_gene: TRBJ2-7; CDR3nt: TGCGCCAGCAGCCAGTTCCCCGGGCTAGCGGGGGTATCCTACGAGCAGTACTTC; CDR3aa: CASSQFPGLAGVSYEQYF
v_gene: TRBV5-6; d_gene: TRBD1; abundance: .; j_gene: TRBJ2-5; CDR3nt: TGTGCCAGCAGCCGGGGGACAGGGAATTACCAAGAGACCCAGTACTTC; CDR3aa: CASSRGTGNYQETQYF
v_gene: TRBV11-2; d_gene: .; abundance: once; j_gene: TRBJ2-7; CDR3nt: TGTGCCAGCAGCCCTTCCGGCTACGAGCAGTACTTC; CDR3aa: CASSPSGYEQYF
v_gene: TRBV11-2; d_gene: TRBD1; abundance: .; j_gene: TRBJ1-4; CDR3nt: TGTGCCAGCAGCTTAACCCCGACAGGGAGACTGTTTTTT; CDR3aa: CASSLTPTGRLFF
v_gene: TRBV19; d_gene: .; abundance: .; j_gene: TRBJ1-2; CDR3nt: TGTGCCAGTAGTATGGGGCAGAAATATGGCTACACCTTC; CDR3aa: CASSMGQKYGYTF
v_gene: TRBV11-2; d_gene: .; abundance: .; j_gene: TRBJ2-5; CDR3nt: TGTGCCAGCGGCAGGGGCTCGGAGACCCAGTACTTC; CDR3aa: CASGRGSETQYF
v_gene: TRBV19; d_gene: .; abundance: .; j_gene: TRBJ1-1; CDR3nt: TGTGCCAGTAGTATGAGGGGAGCTGAAGCTTTCTTT; CDR3aa: CASSMRGAEAFF
v_gene: TRBV19; d_gene: TRBD1; abundance: .; j_gene: TRBJ1-3; CDR3nt: TGTGCCAGTATGGACAGGGCTGGAAACACCATATATTTT; CDR3aa: CASMDRAGNTIYF
v_gene: TRBV6-1; d_gene: .; abundance: .; j_gene: TRBJ1-3; CDR3nt: TGTGCCAGCAGTGAAGTGGAAAGGGCGAACACCATATATTTT; CDR3aa: CASSEVERANTIYF
v_gene: TRBV6-5; d_gene: TRBD1; abundance: .; j_gene: TRBJ2-7; CDR3nt: TGTGCCAGCAGTTACCAACAGTTCAGGGGGGAGCAGTACTTC; CDR3aa: CASSYQQFRGEQYF
v_gene: TRBV30; d_gene: TRBD1; abundance: .; j_gene: TRBJ1-3; CDR3nt: TGTGCCTGGAGCGCCGGGACAGGCGGAAACACCATATATTTT; CDR3aa: CAWSAGTGGNTIYF
v_gene: TRBV23-1; d_gene: .; abundance: .; j_gene: TRBJ1-5; CDR3nt: TGCGCAGCGGGAGAAGAAGGACAGCCCCAGCATTTT; CDR3aa: CAAGEEGQPQHF
v_gene: TRBV20-1; d_gene: .; abundance: .; j_gene: TRBJ1-5; CDR3nt: TGCAGTGCTAGTCGCGGGGGTTGGGATCAGCCCCAGCATTTT; CDR3aa: CSASRGGWDQPQHF
v_gene: TRBV30; d_gene: .; abundance: .; j_gene: TRBJ1-6; CDR3nt: TGTGCCTGGAACAACGTCATAAATTCACCCCTCCACTTT; CDR3aa: CAWNNVINSPLHF
v_gene: TRBV5-5; d_gene: .; abundance: .; j_gene: TRBJ2-7; CDR3nt: TGTGCCAGCAGCTTGCAGGGAGGAACCTACGAGCAGTACTTC; CDR3aa: CASSLQGGTYEQYF
v_gene: TRBV19; d_gene: .; abundance: once; j_gene: TRBJ1-2; CDR3nt: TGTGCCAGTAGTTCCATCCGGGATGGCTATGGCTACACCTTC; CDR3aa: CASSSIRDGYGYTF
v_gene: TRBV28; d_gene: .; abundance: .; j_gene: TRBJ2-7; CDR3nt: TGTGCCAGCAGCGGACAGCTATACGAGCAGTACTTC; CDR3aa: CASSGQLYEQYF
v_gene: TRBV6-5; d_gene: .; abundance: .; j_gene: TRBJ2-3; CDR3nt: TGTGCCAGCAGTTACTCAAGGGTTCTTGGCACAGATACGCAGTATTTT; CDR3aa: CASSYSRVLGTDTQYF
v_gene: TRBV27; d_gene: .; abundance: .; j_gene: TRBJ1-1; CDR3nt: TGTGCCAGTACCCCCTGGGGGGGCACTGAAGCTTTCTTT; CDR3aa: CASTPWGGTEAFF
v_gene: TRBV6-5; d_gene: .; abundance: .; j_gene: TRBJ1-1; CDR3nt: TGTGCCAGCAGTTGGGGAACTGAAGCTTTCTTT; CDR3aa: CASSWGTEAFF
v_gene: TRBV7-2; d_gene: .; abundance: few; j_gene: TRBJ1-2; CDR3nt: TGTGCCAGCAGCTATAACAGGGCCCATGGCTACACCTTC; CDR3aa: CASSYNRAHGYTF
v_gene: TRBV29-1; d_gene: TRBD2; abundance: .; j_gene: TRBJ2-1; CDR3nt: TGCAGCGTAACTAGCGGGCAAGGGAATGAGCAGTTCTTC; CDR3aa: CSVTSGQGNEQFF
v_gene: TRBV24-1; d_gene: TRBD1; abundance: .; j_gene: TRBJ1-3; CDR3nt: TGTGCCACCAGTTCCTCAGGGGGACGTGGAAACACCATATATTTT; CDR3aa: CATSSSGGRGNTIYF
v_gene: TRBV9; d_gene: .; abundance: .; j_gene: TRBJ2-1; CDR3nt: TGTGCCAGCAGCGTAGGTGCCGGGGCCTACAATGAGCAGTTCTTC; CDR3aa: CASSVGAGAYNEQFF
v_gene: TRBV6-5; d_gene: .; abundance: .; j_gene: TRBJ1-4; CDR3nt: TGTGCCAGCAGTTACTCTACGGGGAGGACTAATGAAAAACTGTTTTTT; CDR3aa: CASSYSTGRTNEKLFF
v_gene: TRBV5-4; d_gene: TRBD1; abundance: once; j_gene: TRBJ1-2; CDR3nt: TGTGCCAGCAGCTTGGACGGGACAGGCCCCAGGGGCTATGGCTACACCTTC; CDR3aa: CASSLDGTGPRGYGYTF
v_gene: TRBV27; d_gene: .; abundance: .; j_gene: TRBJ1-2; CDR3nt: TGTGCCAGCAAAAGAGCAGGGAGCTATGGCTACACCTTC; CDR3aa: CASKRAGSYGYTF
v_gene: TRBV13; d_gene: TRBD1; abundance: once; j_gene: TRBJ1-1; CDR3nt: TGTGCCAGCCAAGCTTGGACAGGGCCCACTGAAGCTTTCTTT; CDR3aa: CASQAWTGPTEAFF
v_gene: TRBV28; d_gene: TRBD1; abundance: .; j_gene: TRBJ2-4; CDR3nt: TGTGCCAGCAGTGCCGGACAGGGGGTCATTCAGTACTTC; CDR3aa: CASSAGQGVIQYF
v_gene: TRBV7-2; d_gene: .; abundance: .; j_gene: TRBJ1-1; CDR3nt: TGTGCCAGCAGCTTCAAAGGGGGGGGCACTGAAGCTTTCTTT; CDR3aa: CASSFKGGGTEAFF
v_gene: TRBV2; d_gene: TRBD1; abundance: .; j_gene: TRBJ1-4; CDR3nt: TGTGCCAGCGCGACAGGGGGGAAAGCTAATGAAAAACTGTTTTTT; CDR3aa: CASATGGKANEKLFF
v_gene: TRBV3-1/TRBV3-2; d_gene: TRBD2; abundance: .; j_gene: TRBJ2-2; CDR3nt: TGTGCCAGCAGCCGCCTGGGGGGGGGTAACACCGGGGAGCTGTTTTTT; CDR3aa: CASSRLGGGNTGELFF
v_gene: TRBV5-1; d_gene: .; abundance: .; j_gene: TRBJ1-2; CDR3nt: TGCGCCAGCAGCTTGGAAGGGAACTTCGCCCCGTGGGGCTACACCTTC; CDR3aa: CASSLEGNFAPWGYTF
v_gene: TRBV30; d_gene: .; abundance: .; j_gene: TRBJ1-4; CDR3nt: TGTGCCTGGAGTGTGGGACGGGAGCGTAATGAAAAACTGTTTTTT; CDR3aa: CAWSVGRERNEKLFF
v_gene: TRBV28; d_gene: TRBD1; abundance: .; j_gene: TRBJ1-2; CDR3nt: TGTGCCAGCAGTTTAAGGACAGGGCACAACTATGGCTACACCTTC; CDR3aa: CASSLRTGHNYGYTF
v_gene: TRBV27; d_gene: .; abundance: .; j_gene: TRBJ2-2; CDR3nt: TGTGCCAGCAGTCCCACCGGAACCGGGGAGCTGTTTTTT; CDR3aa: CASSPTGTGELFF
v_gene: TRBV7-9; d_gene: TRBD2; abundance: .; j_gene: TRBJ2-3; CDR3nt: TGTGCCAGCAGCGGACTAGCGGGGGGATTCTTCACAGATACGCAGTATTTT; CDR3aa: CASSGLAGGFFTDTQYF
v_gene: TRBV6-5; d_gene: TRBD1; abundance: .; j_gene: TRBJ2-1; CDR3nt: TGTGCCAGCAGTTCGGGACAGGGCGGAACCTACAATGAGCAGTTCTTC; CDR3aa: CASSSGQGGTYNEQFF
v_gene: TRBV24-1; d_gene: .; abundance: .; j_gene: TRBJ1-5; CDR3nt: TGTGCCACCAGTGACTTGTTCAATCAGCCCCAGCATTTT; CDR3aa: CATSDLFNQPQHF
v_gene: TRBV7-9; d_gene: TRBD1; abundance: .; j_gene: TRBJ1-2; CDR3nt: TGTGCCAGCATCTCTACGACGACAGGGGTATATGGCTACACCTTC; CDR3aa: CASISTTTGVYGYTF